This TCR beta chain was obtained from a study of blood T cell repertoires in COVID-19. While infection was still active, Seattle patients were enrolled and then followed longitudinally. Authors' data handling: Using reference gene primer amplification, nucleated cell counts were estimated. Generated by immunoSEQ multiplex PCR, the TCRdb table keeps only in-frame clones and is missing some. For V, J and clone size, that table is used; D and trimming come from the DNA. Of fewer than 250,000 clones in the sample, 75% to 90% are singletons; the top ten hold roughly 3%. This CDR3 is 16 amino acids long. Germline trimming cut 6 bases from V and 5 bases from J; bases unmatched to any gene: 16. Germline lookup yields CDR1 LNHNV and CDR2 YYDKDF (reference sequence).

The chain carries TRBV15 and TRBJ2-7; 7 bases agree with TRBD1. The sample consisted of peripheral blood. This TCR was recovered from a man aged 25-45 years with COVID-19, enrolled during active disease. CDR3 nucleotides: TGTGCCACCAGGGACGAATCCAGGGGGAGTCTCCACGAGCAGTACTTC. Amino acid sequence: CATRDESRGSLHEQYF.